This record covers a single T cell receptor beta chain. The sample is drawn from a study of beta chain features in type 1 diabetes. CDR3 length: 14 residues. Trimming stripped 0 bases from V and 3 bases from J, with 9 bases between. Germline V lookup: CDR1 MRHNA, CDR2 SNTAGT. Expressed TCRB transcripts were sequenced because the entire RNA isolate underwent reverse transcription. Data came from immunoSEQ multiplex PCR; TCRdb stores just in-frame clones and leaves some out. The data show about 900,000 clones, 17% seen once. Material for sequencing was naive CD4+ T cells from blood. V is TRBV6-4 and J is TRBJ2-7, with D perhaps TRBD1 (6 bases). This receptor was obtained from a woman aged 18-35 years in good health. The CDR3 region is CASSDSPGDYEQYF. CDR3 bases: TGTGCCAGCAGTGACTCACCAGGGGACTACGAGCAGTACTTC.